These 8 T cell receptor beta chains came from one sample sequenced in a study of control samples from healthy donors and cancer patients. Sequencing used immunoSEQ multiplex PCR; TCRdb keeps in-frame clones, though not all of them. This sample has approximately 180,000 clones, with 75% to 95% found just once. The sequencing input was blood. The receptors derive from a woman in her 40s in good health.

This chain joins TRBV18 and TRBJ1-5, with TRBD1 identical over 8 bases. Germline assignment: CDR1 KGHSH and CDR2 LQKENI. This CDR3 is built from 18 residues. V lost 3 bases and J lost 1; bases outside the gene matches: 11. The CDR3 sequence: CASSPSGTGLLSNQPQHF. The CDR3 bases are TGTGCCAGCTCACCCTCCGGGACAGGCCTCCTGAGCAATCAGCCCCAGCATTTT. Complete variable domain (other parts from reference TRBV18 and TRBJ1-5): NAGVMQNPRHLVRRRGQEARLRCSPMKGHSHVYWYRQLPEEGLKFMVYLQKENIIDESGMPKERFSAEFPKEGPSILRIQQVVRGDSAAYFCASSPSGTGLLSNQPQHFGDGTRLSIL.

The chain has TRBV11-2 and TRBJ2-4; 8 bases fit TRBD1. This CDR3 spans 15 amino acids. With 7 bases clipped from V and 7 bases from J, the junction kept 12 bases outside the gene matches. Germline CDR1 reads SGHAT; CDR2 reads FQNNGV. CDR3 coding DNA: TGTGCCAGCACTCTAGGGGCAGGGGGCATGAACATTCAGTACTTC. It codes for CASTLGAGGMNIQYF.

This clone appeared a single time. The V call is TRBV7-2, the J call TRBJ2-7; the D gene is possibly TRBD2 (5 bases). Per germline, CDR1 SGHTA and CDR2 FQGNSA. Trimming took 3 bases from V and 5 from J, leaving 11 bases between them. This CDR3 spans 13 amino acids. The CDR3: CASSFRGSHEQYF. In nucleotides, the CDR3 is TGTGCCAGCAGCTTTCGAGGGTCCCACGAGCAGTACTTC.

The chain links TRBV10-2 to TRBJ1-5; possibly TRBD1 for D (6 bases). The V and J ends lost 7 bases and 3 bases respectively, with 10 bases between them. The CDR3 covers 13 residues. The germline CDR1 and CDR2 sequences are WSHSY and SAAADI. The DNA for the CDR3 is TGCGCCAGCACGGGGGGGCTCAATCAGCCCCAGCATTTT. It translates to CASTGGLNQPQHF.

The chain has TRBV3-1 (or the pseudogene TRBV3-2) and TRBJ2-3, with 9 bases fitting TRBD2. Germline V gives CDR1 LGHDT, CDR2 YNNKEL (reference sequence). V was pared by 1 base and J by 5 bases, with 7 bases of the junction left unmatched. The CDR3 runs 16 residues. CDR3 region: CASSQAPRGGIDTQYF. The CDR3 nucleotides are TGTGCCAGCAGCCAAGCCCCGCGGGGGGGAATAGATACGCAGTATTTT.

The CDR3 protein is CASSQVGLNLEQYF. The CDR3 DNA reads as TGCGCCAGCAGCCAAGTCGGTCTGAACCTCGAGCAGTACTTC. V usage is TRBV4-1 and J usage is TRBJ2-7, with D unresolved. Between the trimmed V and J ends, which lost 1 base and 6 bases, there was a span of 13 bases. The CDR3 covers 14 residues. CDR1 and CDR2 (germline): MGHRA, YSYEKL.

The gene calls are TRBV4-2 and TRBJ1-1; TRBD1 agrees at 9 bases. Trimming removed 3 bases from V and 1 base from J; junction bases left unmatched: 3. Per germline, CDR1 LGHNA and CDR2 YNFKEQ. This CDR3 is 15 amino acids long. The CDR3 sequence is CASSQWTGANTEAFF. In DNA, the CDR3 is TGTGCCAGCAGCCAGTGGACAGGGGCGAACACTGAAGCTTTCTTT.

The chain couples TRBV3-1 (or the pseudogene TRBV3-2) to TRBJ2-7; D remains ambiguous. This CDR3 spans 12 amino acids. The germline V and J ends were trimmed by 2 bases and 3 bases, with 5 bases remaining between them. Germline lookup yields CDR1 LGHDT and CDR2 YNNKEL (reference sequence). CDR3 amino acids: CASSQRIYEQYF. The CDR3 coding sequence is TGTGCCAGCAGCCAACGTATCTACGAGCAGTACTTC.